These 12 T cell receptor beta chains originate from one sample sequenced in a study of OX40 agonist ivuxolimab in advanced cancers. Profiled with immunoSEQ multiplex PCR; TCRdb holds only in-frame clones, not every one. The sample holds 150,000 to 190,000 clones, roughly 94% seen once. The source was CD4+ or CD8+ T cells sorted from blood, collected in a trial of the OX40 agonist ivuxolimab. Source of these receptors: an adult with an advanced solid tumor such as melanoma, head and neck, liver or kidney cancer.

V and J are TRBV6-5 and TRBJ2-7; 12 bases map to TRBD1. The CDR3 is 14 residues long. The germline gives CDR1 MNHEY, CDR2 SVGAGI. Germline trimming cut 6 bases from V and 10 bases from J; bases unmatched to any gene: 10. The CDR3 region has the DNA TGTGCCAGCAGGGGGACGGGACAGGGGGCGCGTCAGTACTTC. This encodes CASRGTGQGARQYF.

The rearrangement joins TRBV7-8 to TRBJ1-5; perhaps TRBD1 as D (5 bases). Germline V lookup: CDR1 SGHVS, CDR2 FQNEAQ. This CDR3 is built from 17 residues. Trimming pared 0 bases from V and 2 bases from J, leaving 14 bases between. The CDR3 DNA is TGTGCCAGCAGCTTAGCCCTTCGGGGAGGGGGCAATCAGCCCCAGCATTTT. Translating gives CASSLALRGGGNQPQHF. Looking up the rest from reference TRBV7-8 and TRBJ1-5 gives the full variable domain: GAGVSQSPRYKVAKRGQDVALRCDPISGHVSLFWYQQALGQGPEFLTYFQNEAQLDKSGLPSDRFFAERPEGSVSTLKIQRTQQEDSAVYLCASSLALRGGGNQPQHFGDGTRLSIL.

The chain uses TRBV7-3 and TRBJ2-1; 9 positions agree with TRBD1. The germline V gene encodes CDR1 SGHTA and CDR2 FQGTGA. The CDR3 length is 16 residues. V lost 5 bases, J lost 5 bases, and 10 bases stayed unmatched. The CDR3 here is CASSLRAGTGHNEQFF. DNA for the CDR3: TGTGCCAGCAGCCTCCGTGCCGGGACAGGGCACAATGAGCAGTTCTTC.

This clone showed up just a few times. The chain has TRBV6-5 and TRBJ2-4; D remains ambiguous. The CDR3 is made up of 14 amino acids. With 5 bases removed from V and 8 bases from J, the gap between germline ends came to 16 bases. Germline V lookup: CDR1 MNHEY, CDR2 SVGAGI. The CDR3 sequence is CASSDPRVGYIQYF. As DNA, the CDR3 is TGTGCCAGCAGTGATCCGAGAGTCGGGTACATTCAGTACTTC.

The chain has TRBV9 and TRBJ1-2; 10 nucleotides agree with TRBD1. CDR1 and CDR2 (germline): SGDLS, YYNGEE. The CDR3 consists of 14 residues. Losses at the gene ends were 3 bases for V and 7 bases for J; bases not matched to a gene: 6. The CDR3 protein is CASSADRGRSGYTF. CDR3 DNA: TGTGCCAGCAGCGCCGACAGGGGGCGGTCTGGCTACACCTTC.

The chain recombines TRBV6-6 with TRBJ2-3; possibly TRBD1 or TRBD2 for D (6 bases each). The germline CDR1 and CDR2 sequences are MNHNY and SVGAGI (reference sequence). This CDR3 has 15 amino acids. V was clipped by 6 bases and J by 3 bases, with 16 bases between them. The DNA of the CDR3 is TGTGCCAGCAGGGAAGTGGGGGGCCGGACAGATACGCAGTATTTT. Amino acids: CASREVGGRTDTQYF.

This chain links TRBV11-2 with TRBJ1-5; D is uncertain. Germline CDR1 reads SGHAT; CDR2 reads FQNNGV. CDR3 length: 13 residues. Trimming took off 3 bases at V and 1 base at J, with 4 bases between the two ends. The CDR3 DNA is TGTGCCAGCAGCTTCATCAGCAATCAGCCCCAGCATTTT. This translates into CASSFISNQPQHF.

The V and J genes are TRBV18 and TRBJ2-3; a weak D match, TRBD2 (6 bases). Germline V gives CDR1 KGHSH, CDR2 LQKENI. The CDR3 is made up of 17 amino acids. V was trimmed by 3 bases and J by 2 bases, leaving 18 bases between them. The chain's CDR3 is CASSPSPRAGPTDTQYF. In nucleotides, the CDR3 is TGTGCCAGCTCACCCTCCCCCCGGGCGGGACCCACAGATACGCAGTATTTT.

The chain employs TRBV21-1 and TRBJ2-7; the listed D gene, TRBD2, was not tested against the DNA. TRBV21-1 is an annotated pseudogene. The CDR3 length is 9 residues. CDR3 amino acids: CASSSRVPF. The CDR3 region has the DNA TGTGCCAGCAGCAGCCGGGTCCCCTTC.

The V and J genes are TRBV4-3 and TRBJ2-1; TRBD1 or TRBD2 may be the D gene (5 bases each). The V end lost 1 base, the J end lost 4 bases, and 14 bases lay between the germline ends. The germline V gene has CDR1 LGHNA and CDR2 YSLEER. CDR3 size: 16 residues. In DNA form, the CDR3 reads TGCGCCAGCAGCCAAGCCGGGACGCAGGTTTACAATGAGCAGTTCTTC. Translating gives CASSQAGTQVYNEQFF.

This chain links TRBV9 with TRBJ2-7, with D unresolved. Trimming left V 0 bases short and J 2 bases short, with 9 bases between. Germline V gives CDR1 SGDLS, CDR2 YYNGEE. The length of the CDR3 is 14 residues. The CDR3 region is CASSVDPSTYEQYF. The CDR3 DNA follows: TGTGCCAGCAGCGTAGATCCCTCTACCTACGAGCAGTACTTC.

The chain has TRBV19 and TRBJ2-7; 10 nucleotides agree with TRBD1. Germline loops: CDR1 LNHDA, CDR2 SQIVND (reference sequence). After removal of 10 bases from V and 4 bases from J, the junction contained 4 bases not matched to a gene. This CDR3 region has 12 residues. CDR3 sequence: CAKTGGGYEQYF. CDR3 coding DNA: TGTGCCAAGACAGGGGGCGGGTACGAGCAGTACTTC.